This T cell receptor (beta chain) emerged from a study of cytomegalovirus exposure and HLA in healthy donors (dated by TCRdb to about 2017). In terms of the full investigation: A later analysis indicated that the roughly 120 validation repertoires were generated on the platform also employed for the approximately 700 repertoires of the first cohort. The study aimed to test whether cataloging public T cell receptors could reveal signatures of past pathogen exposure. Along with the approximately 700-subject first cohort, a separate validation cohort of over a hundred different subjects was used. To predict cytomegalovirus infection status, the study combined high-throughput TCR immunosequencing, statistical association of individual TCRs with disease status, and machine learning.

Donors formed part of the validation cohort, which comprised fewer than 150 subjects and was distinct from the first cohort of roughly 600 subjects. Comments on this clone: This receptor's antigen is unknown. Base qualities are not provided; no much larger clone lies one nucleotide away.

The germline V and J ends show losses of 5 bases and 6 bases respectively, and no gene match explains 4 bases of the junction. CDR1 and CDR2, looked up from the germline V gene (reference sequence), are LNHNV and YYDKDF. Measured from the cysteine to the phenylalanine, the CDR3 is 13 residues long. The read is trimmed to its CDR3 DNA, 39 bases read in frame from base 1. Findings and caveats that apply to the study as a whole: A later analysis had no HLA typing for the validation cohort, so co-occurrence there was scored across all 120 or so repertoires. In vitro tests confirmed that a few of the cytomegalovirus-associated TCR beta chains recognize cytomegalovirus antigens. In the study, some 160 TCR beta chains were listed as associated with cytomegalovirus. It was suggested by the authors that the approach could potentially be generalized to other disease states and immunological phenotypes. The classifier was reported to diagnose cytomegalovirus status with high specificity and sensitivity in both the original and validation cohorts. Across donors, most TCR sequences were observed very rarely, whereas some public TCRs were present in many individuals. In a later analysis, TCRs clustered in the first cohort were found to also tend to co-occur in the 120 or so validation repertoires, with over 90% of cluster scores above 0.

Library creation used the immunoSEQ multiplex PCR assay. The paper's data handling went like this. A statistical classification framework was built for diagnosing cytomegalovirus status from the catalog of TCR beta chain sequences. The table was pulled from immuneACCESS by TCRdb, which kept in-frame rearrangements only. Such tables lose some clones; where checked, under half of the loss comes from unresolved V genes, and the rest has no known cause. That table furnishes V, J and clone size, whereas the DNA furnished D and trimming. In this sample the table shows 250,000 to 350,000 clones, about nine tenths of which occur a single time. The ten largest clones take up over 1% of the sample.

The rearranged chain carries TRBV15 and TRBJ2-3, with 8 middle bases fitting TRBD2. The sequence derives from a woman in her twenties or thirties in good health and CMV-seropositive. Sequenced material: PBMCs. The CDR3 reads CATSPGGVDTQYF. At the DNA level, the sequence is TGTGCCACCAGCCCGGGGGGGGTGGATACGCAGTATTTT.